This T cell receptor beta chain is drawn from a study of T cell responses to AZD1222 COVID-19 vaccine. The method was immunoSEQ multiplex PCR; TCRdb's version includes in-frame clones alone and lacks a portion of them. The sample consists of about 140,000 clones, 85% of them appearing once. On this clone: Its antigen is still unknown.

Study-level points and caveats: At baseline, seropositivity was found in only five or six AZD1222 recipients. Along spike, vaccine-associated CD4 TCRs were found throughout, with dominance at 160-218 and 743-854. Repertoires were collected only later (after the peak T cell response had occurred).

The CDR3 length is 16 residues. Between the trimmed V and J ends, which lost 1 base and 2 bases, there was a span of 14 bases. Germline V gene lookup returns CDR1 SGHVS and CDR2 FQNEAQ. The sequence was obtained from an adult who received the MenACWY meningococcal vaccine as a control. Sequenced here: peripheral blood, sampled 28 days after the second dose of the MenACWY control vaccine. This chain joins TRBV7-8 and TRBJ1-2; possibly TRBD1 for D (6 bases). CDR3 protein: CASSLDLRGSNYGYTF. CDR3 bases: TGTGCCAGCAGCTTAGATTTGAGGGGGTCAAACTATGGCTACACCTTC.